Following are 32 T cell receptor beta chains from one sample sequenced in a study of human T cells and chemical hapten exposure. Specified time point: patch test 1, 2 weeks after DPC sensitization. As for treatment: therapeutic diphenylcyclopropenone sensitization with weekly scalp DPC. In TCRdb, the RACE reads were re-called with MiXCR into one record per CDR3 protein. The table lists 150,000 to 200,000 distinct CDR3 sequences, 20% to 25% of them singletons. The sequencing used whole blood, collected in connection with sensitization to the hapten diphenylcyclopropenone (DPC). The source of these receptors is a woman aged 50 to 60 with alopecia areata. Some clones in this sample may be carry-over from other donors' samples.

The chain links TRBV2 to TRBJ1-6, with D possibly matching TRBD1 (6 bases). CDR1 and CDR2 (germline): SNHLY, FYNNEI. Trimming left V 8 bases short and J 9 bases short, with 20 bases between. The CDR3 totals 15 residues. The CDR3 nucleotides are TGTGCCAGCCGGCGGGTGGCAGGGGAAAGTTCACCCCTCCACTTT. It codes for CASRRVAGESSPLHF.

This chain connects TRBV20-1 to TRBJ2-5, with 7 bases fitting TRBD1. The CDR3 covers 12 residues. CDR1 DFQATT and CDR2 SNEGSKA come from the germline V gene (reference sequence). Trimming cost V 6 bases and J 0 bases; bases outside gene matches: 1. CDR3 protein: CSADRDQETQYF. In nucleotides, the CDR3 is TGCAGTGCAGACAGGGACCAAGAGACCCAGTACTTC.

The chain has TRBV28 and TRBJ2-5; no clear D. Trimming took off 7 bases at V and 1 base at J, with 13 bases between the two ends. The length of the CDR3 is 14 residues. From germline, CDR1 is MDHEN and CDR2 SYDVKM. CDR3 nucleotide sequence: TGTGCCAGCACCGAACCCGGGTTCCAAGAGACCCAGTACTTC. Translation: CASTEPGFQETQYF. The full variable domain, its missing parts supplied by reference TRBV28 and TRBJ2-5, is DVKVTQSSRYLVKRTGEKVFLECVQDMDHENMFWYRQDPGLGLRLIYFSYDVKMKEKGDIPEGYSVSREKKERFSLILESASTNQTSMYLCASTEPGFQETQYFGPGTRLLVL.

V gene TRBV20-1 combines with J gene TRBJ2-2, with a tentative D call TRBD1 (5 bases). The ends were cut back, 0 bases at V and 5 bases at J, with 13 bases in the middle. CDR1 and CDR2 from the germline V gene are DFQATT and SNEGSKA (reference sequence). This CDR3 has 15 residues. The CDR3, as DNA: TGCAGTGCTAGAGATCTGGACATGAGGACCGGGGAGCTGTTTTTT. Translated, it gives CSARDLDMRTGELFF.

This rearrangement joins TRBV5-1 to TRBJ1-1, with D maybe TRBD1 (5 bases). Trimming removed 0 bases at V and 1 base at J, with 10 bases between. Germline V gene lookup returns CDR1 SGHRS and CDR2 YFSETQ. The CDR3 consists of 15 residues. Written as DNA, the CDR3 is TGCGCCAGCAGCTTGGGACAGCAACCGAACACTGAAGCTTTCTTT. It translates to CASSLGQQPNTEAFF.

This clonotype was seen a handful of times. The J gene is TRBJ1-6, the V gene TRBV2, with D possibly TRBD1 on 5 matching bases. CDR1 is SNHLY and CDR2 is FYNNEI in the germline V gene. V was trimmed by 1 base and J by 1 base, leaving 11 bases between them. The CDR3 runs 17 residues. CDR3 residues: CASSEERGMSYNSPLHF. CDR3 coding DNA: TGTGCCAGCAGTGAAGAAAGGGGAATGTCCTATAATTCACCCCTCCACTTT.

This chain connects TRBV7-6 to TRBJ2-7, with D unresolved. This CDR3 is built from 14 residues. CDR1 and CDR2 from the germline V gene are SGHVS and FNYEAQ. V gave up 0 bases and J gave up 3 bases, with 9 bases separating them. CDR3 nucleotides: TGTGCCAGCAGCTTAGCGCGGCTAGACTACGAGCAGTACTTC. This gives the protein CASSLARLDYEQYF. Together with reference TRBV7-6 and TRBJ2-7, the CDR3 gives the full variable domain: GAGVSQSPRYKVTKRGQDVALRCDPISGHVSLYWYRQALGQGPEFLTYFNYEAQQDKSGLPNDRFSAERPEGSISTLTIQRTEQRDSAMYRCASSLARLDYEQYFGPGTRLTVT.

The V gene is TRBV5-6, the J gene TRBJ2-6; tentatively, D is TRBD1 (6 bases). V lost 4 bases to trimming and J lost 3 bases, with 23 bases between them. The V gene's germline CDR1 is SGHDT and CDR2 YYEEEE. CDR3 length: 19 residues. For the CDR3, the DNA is TGTGCCAGCAGCGAAGCCTATCAGGGGACCCCCTTTGGGGCCAACGTCCTGACTTTC. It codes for CASSEAYQGTPFGANVLTF.

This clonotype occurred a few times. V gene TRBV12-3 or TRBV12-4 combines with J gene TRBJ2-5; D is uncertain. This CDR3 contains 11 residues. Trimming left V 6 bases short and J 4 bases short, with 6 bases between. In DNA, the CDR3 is TGTGCCAGCAGCCCGCGAGAGACCCAGTACTTC. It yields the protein CASSPRETQYF.

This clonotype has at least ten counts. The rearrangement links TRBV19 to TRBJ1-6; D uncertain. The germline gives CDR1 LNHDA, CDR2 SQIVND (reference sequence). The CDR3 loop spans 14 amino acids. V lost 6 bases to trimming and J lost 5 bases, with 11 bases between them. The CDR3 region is CASRQRHDNSPLHF. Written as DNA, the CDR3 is TGTGCCAGTAGACAACGACATGATAATTCACCCCTCCACTTT.

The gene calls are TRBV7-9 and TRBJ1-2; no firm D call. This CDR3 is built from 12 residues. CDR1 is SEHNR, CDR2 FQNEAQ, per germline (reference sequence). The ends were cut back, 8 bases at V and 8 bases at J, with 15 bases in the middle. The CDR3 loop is CASGGSTSGYTF. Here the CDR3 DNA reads TGTGCCAGCGGAGGCAGTACGTCCGGCTACACCTTC.

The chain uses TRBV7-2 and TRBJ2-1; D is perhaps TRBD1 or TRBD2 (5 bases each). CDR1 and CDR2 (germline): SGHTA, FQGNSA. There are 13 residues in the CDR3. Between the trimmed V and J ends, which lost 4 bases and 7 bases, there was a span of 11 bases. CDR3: CASSSGTENEQFF. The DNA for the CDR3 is TGTGCCAGCAGCTCCGGGACGGAAAATGAGCAGTTCTTC.

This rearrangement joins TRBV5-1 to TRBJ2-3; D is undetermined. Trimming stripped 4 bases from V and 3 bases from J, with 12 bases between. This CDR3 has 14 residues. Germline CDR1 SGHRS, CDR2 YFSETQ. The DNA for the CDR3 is TGCGCCAGCAGCCCCCGGACCGGTACAGATACGCAGTATTTT. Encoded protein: CASSPRTGTDTQYF.

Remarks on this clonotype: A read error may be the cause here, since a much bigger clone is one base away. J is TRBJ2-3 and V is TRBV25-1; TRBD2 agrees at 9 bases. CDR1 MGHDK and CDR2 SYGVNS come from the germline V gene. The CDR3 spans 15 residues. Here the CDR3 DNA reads TGTGCCGGCAGTGAATCGACTAGCGGTACAGATACGCAGTATTTT. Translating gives CAGSESTSGTDTQYF.

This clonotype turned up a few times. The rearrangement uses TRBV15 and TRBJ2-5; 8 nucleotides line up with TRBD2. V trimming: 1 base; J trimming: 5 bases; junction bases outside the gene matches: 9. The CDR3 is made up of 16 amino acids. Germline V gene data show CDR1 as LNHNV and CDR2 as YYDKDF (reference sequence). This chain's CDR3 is CATSRVVAGGSETQYF. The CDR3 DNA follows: TGTGCCACCAGCAGAGTGGTGGCGGGAGGATCGGAGACCCAGTACTTC.

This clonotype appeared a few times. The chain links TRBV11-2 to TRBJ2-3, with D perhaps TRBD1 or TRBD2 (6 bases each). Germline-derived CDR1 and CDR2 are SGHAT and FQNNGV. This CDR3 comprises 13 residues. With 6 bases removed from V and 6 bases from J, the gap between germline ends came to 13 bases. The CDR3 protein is CASRFGGRDTQYF. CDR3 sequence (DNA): TGTGCCAGCAGGTTTGGGGGGCGGGATACGCAGTATTTT. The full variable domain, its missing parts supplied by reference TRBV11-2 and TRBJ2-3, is EAGVAQSPRYKIIEKRQSVAFWCNPISGHATLYWYQQILGQGPKLLIQFQNNGVVDDSQLPKDRFSAERLKGVDSTLKIQPAKLEDSAVYLCASRFGGRDTQYFGPGTRLTVL.

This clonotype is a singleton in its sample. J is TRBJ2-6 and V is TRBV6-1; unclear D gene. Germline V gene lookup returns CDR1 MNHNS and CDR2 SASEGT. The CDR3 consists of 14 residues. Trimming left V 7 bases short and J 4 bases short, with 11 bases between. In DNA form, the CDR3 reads TGTGCCAGCAACCGAGAGAGGGGGGCCAACGTCCTGACTTTC. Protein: CASNRERGANVLTF.

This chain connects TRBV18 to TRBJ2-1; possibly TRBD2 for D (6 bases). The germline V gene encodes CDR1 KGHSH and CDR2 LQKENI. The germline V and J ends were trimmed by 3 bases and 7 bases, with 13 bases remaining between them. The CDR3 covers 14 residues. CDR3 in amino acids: CASSPRDSWNEQFF. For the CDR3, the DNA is TGTGCCAGCTCACCTCGGGACTCCTGGAATGAGCAGTTCTTC.

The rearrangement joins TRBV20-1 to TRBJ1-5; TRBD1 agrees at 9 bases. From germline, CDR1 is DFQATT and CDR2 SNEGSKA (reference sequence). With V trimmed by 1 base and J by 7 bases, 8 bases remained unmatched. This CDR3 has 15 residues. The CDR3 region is CSARAPGQGYQPQHF. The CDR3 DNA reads TGCAGTGCTAGAGCACCGGGACAGGGTTACCAGCCCCAGCATTTT.

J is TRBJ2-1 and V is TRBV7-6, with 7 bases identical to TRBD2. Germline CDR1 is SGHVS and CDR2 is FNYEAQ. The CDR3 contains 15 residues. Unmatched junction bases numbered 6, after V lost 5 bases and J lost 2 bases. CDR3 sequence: CASSPILAAYNEQFF. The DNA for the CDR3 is TGTGCCAGCAGCCCAATTCTAGCGGCCTACAATGAGCAGTTCTTC.

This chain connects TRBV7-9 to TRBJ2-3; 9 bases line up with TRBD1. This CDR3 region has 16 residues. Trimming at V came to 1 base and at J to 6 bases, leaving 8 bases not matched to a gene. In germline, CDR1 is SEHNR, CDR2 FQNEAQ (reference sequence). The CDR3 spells CASSLGGTGIADTQYF. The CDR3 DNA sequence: TGTGCCAGCAGCTTAGGGGGGACAGGGATCGCGGATACGCAGTATTTT.

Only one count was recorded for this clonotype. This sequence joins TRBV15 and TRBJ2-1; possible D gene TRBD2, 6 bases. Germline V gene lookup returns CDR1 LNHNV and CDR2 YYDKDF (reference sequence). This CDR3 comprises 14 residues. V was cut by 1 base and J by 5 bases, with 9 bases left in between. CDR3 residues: CATSRAGEDNEQFF. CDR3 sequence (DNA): TGTGCCACCAGCAGAGCGGGAGAGGACAATGAGCAGTTCTTC. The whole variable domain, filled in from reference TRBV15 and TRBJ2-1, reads DAMVIQNPRYQVTQFGKPVTLSCSQTLNHNVMYWYQQKSSQAPKLLFHYYDKDFNNEADTPDNFQSRRPNTSFCFLDIRSPGLGDTAMYLCATSRAGEDNEQFFGPGTRLTVL.

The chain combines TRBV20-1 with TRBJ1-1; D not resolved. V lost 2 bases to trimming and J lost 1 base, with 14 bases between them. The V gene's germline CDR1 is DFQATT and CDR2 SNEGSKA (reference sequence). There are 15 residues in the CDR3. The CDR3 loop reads CSARPQQLPNTEAFF. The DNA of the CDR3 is TGCAGTGCTAGACCCCAACAGCTCCCGAACACTGAAGCTTTCTTT.

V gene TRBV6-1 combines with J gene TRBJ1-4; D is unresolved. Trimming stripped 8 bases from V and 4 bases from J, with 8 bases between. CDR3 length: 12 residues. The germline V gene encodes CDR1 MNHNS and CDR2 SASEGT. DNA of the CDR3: TGTGCCAGCCGACGGAATAATGAAAAACTGTTTTTT. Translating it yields CASRRNNEKLFF.

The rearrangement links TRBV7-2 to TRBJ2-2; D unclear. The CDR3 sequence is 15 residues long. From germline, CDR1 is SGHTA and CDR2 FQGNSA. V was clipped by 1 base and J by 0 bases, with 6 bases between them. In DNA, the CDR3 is TGTGCCAGCAGCTTAGTTTTAGCGAACACCGGGGAGCTGTTTTTT. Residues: CASSLVLANTGELFF.

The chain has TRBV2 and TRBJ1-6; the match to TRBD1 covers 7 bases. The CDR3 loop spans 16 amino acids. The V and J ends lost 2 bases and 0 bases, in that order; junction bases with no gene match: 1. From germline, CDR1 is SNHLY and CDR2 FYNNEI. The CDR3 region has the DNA TGTGCCAGCAGTGAAAGGGGGCTCTCCTATAATTCACCCCTCCACTTT. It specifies CASSERGLSYNSPLHF. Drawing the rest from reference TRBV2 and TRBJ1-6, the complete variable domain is EPEVTQTPSHQVTQMGQEVILRCVPISNHLYFYWYRQILGQKVEFLVSFYNNEISEKSEIFDDQFSVERPDGSNFTLKIRSTKLEDSAMYFCASSERGLSYNSPLHFGNGTRLTVT.

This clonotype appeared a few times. The CDR3: CASRTSRYTDTQYF. In DNA form, the CDR3 reads TGTGCCAGCAGGACTAGCCGATACACAGATACGCAGTATTTT. The chain recombines TRBV6-5 with TRBJ2-3; 7 nucleotides match TRBD2. Germline V lookup: CDR1 MNHEY, CDR2 SVGAGI. After removal of 6 bases from V and 2 bases from J, the junction contained 5 bases not matched to a gene. This CDR3 is built from 14 residues.

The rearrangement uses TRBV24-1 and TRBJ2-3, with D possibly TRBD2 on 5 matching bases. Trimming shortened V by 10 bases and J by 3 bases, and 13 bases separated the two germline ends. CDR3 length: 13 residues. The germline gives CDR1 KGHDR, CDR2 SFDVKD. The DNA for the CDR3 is TGTGCCACGGAGCCGGGCGGGACAGATACGCAGTATTTT. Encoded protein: CATEPGGTDTQYF.

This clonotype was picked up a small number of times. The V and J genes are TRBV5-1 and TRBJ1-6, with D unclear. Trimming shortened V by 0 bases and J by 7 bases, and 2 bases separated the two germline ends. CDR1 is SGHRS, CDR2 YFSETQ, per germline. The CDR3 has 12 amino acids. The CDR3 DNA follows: TGCGCCAGCAGCTTGGAGAATTCACCCCTCCACTTT. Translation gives CASSLENSPLHF.

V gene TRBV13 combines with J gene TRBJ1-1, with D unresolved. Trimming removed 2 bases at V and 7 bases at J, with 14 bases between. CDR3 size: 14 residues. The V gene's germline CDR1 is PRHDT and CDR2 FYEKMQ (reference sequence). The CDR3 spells CASSLRAAEIEAFF. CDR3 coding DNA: TGTGCCAGCAGCTTAAGGGCAGCGGAGATTGAAGCTTTCTTT.

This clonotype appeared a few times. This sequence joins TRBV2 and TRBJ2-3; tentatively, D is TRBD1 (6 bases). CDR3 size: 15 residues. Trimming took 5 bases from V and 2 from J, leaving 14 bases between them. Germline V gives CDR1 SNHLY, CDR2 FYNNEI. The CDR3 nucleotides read TGTGCCAGCAGTTGGGGCAGGGGCACCACAGATACGCAGTATTTT. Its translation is CASSWGRGTTDTQYF.

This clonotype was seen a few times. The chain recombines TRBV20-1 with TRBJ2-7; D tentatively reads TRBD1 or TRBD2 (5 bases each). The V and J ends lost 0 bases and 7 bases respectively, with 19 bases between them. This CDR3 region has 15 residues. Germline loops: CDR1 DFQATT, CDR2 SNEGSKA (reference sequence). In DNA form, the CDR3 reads TGCAGTGCTAGAGATATGGGAGCGGTGGGGCGGGAGCAGTACTTC. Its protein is CSARDMGAVGREQYF.